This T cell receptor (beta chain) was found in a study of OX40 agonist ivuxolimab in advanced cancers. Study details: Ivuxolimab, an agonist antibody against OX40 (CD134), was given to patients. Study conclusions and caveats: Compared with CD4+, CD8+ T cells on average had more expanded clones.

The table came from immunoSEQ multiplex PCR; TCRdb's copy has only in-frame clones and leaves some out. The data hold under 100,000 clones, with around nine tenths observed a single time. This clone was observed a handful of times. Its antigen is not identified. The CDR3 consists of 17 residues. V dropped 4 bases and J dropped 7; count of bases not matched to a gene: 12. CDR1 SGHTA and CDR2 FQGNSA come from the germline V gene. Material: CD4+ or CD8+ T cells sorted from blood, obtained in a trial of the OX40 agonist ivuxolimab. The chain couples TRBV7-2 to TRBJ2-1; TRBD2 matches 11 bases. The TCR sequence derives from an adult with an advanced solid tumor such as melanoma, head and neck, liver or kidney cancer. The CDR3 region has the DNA TGTGCCAGCAGCTACGCCAACCTAGCGGGGGGCCTGAATGAGCAGTTCTTC. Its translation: CASSYANLAGGLNEQFF. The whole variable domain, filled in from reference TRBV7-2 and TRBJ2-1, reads GAGVSQSPSNKVTEKGKDVELRCDPISGHTALYWYRQSLGQGLEFLIYFQGNSAPDKSGLPSDRFSAERTGGSVSTLTIQRTQQEDSAVYLCASSYANLAGGLNEQFFGPGTRLTVL.